The next 13 T cell receptor beta chains were all read from a single sample in a study of regulatory T cells in long-lasting Graves disease. Arm-PCR with iRepertoire HTBI primers amplified the CDR3 regions for these TCR beta libraries. One entry per CDR3 protein results from TCRdb running MiXCR on the multiplex PCR reads. Counted here are approximately 350,000 distinct CDR3 sequences, roughly 16% occurring once; the ten biggest clones make up around 20%. As for time point: newly diagnosed GD, antithyroid drugs for less than 3 months. Isolated PBMC RNA provided the starting material for the TCR library. These data also formed part of another study, on T cells in Graves' hyperthyroidism and ophthalmopathy.

This material consisted of peripheral blood mononuclear cells (PBMCs), taken at new diagnosis, from a patient treated with antithyroid drugs. These receptors were collected from a woman under 30 with Graves disease.

The chain couples TRBV2 to TRBJ2-6; no clear D. The length of the CDR3 is 17 residues. Trimming removed 8 bases at V and 0 bases at J, with 17 bases between. Per germline, CDR1 SNHLY and CDR2 FYNNEI. The CDR3 DNA is TGTGCCAGCGGAGTGGGCGCTACCACCTCTGGGGCCAACGTCCTGACTTTC. Its translation is CASGVGATTSGANVLTF.

The CDR3 reads CASSLALLRDRGYEQYF. In DNA, the CDR3 is TGTGCCAGCAGCTTGGCCTTATTGCGGGACAGGGGCTACGAGCAGTACTTC. This chain joins TRBV5-8 and TRBJ2-7; 10 bases map to TRBD1. The CDR3 length is 17 residues. V lost 0 bases, J lost 3 bases, and 9 bases stayed unmatched. The germline V gene has CDR1 SGHTS and CDR2 YDEGEE. Complete variable domain (other parts from reference TRBV5-8 and TRBJ2-7): EAGVTQSPTHLIKTRGQQATLRCSPISGHTSVYWYQQALGLGLQFLLWYDEGEERNRGNFPPRFSGRQFPNYSSELNVNALELEDSALYLCASSLALLRDRGYEQYFGPGTRLTVT.

On this clonotype itself: A read error is possible here, since a much larger clone lies one base away. The gene calls are TRBV27 and TRBJ1-1, with a tentative D call TRBD1 (5 bases). Trimming took off 5 bases at V and 7 bases at J, with 17 bases between the two ends. Germline values: CDR1 MNHEY, CDR2 SMNVEV (reference sequence). CDR3 length equals 14 residues. The CDR3 DNA sequence: TGTGCCAGCAGTGACTCGGCGGGGGATGGTGAAGCTTTCTTT. Translated, it gives CASSDSAGDGEAFF.

This clonotype was detected many times. CDR3 sequence reads: CASSPGTRPAEQYF. CDR3 in DNA: TGTGCCAGCAGCCCCGGGACTAGGCCGGCCGAGCAGTACTTC. This sequence joins TRBV3-1 and TRBJ2-7; 8 nucleotides match TRBD2. CDR3 size: 14 residues. With V trimmed by 4 bases and J by 6 bases, 8 bases remained unmatched. Germline V gene lookup returns CDR1 LGHDT and CDR2 YNNKEL (reference sequence).

This clonotype was seen repeatedly, ten times or more. The chain has TRBV2 and TRBJ1-5; no reliable D call. Trimming left V 1 base short and J 4 bases short, with 14 bases between. Germline V lookup: CDR1 SNHLY, CDR2 FYNNEI. The CDR3 runs 16 residues. The CDR3 coding sequence is TGTGCCAGCAGTGAAGACAACATACCACGAAATCAGCCCCAGCATTTT. Its translation is CASSEDNIPRNQPQHF.

This clonotype was detected many times. This rearrangement joins TRBV20-1 to TRBJ2-5; D is unclear. Germline V gene lookup returns CDR1 DFQATT and CDR2 SNEGSKA (reference sequence). V dropped 4 bases and J dropped 1 base, with 7 bases sitting between them. CDR3 length: 12 residues. This chain's CDR3 is CSATQFQETQYF. The CDR3 coding sequence is TGCAGTGCTACACAGTTCCAAGAGACCCAGTACTTC.

This clonotype has a count of ten or more. The chain joins TRBV2 to TRBJ2-3; D is unresolved. The CDR3 loop spans 14 amino acids. V lost 8 bases and J 5 bases, leaving 17 bases between the germline ends. Germline loops: CDR1 SNHLY, CDR2 FYNNEI. This CDR3 reads CASSRAPVQDTQYF. CDR3 nucleotides: TGTGCCAGCTCCCGGGCCCCGGTCCAAGATACGCAGTATTTT.

The sample holds many counts of this clonotype. The chain joins TRBV27 to TRBJ1-1; 9 nucleotides agree with TRBD1. The CDR3 consists of 15 residues. Germline CDR1 reads MNHEY; CDR2 reads SMNVEV (reference sequence). Losses at the gene ends were 3 bases for V and 2 bases for J; bases not matched to a gene: 4. The CDR3 is CASSLGQGLNTEAFF. In DNA form, the CDR3 reads TGTGCCAGCAGTTTGGGACAGGGATTAAACACTGAAGCTTTCTTT.

This clonotype was counted many times. CDR3 region: CAISAGTVQETQYF. CDR3 DNA sequence: TGTGCCATCAGTGCCGGGACAGTCCAAGAGACCCAGTACTTC. The V call is TRBV10-3, the J call TRBJ2-5, with 7 bases fitting TRBD1. With 4 bases clipped from V and 1 base from J, the junction kept 3 bases outside the gene matches. Per germline, CDR1 ENHRY and CDR2 SYGVKD. The CDR3 runs to 14 residues.

The chain joins TRBV7-2 to TRBJ2-3; D may correspond to TRBD1 or TRBD2 (5 bases each). The V end lost 5 bases, the J end lost 5 bases, and 20 bases lay between the germline ends. CDR1 is SGHTA and CDR2 is FQGNSA in the germline V gene. The CDR3 covers 16 residues. CDR3 sequence (DNA): TGTGCCAGCAGCCCTTTTCGACGGGGCCGAAAAGATACGCAGTATTTT. It is translated as CASSPFRRGRKDTQYF. Full variable domain (outside the CDR3, taken from reference TRBV7-2 and TRBJ2-3): GAGVSQSPSNKVTEKGKDVELRCDPISGHTALYWYRQSLGQGLEFLIYFQGNSAPDKSGLPSDRFSAERTGGSVSTLTIQRTQQEDSAVYLCASSPFRRGRKDTQYFGPGTRLTVL.

V gene TRBV11-2 combines with J gene TRBJ2-3, with 8 bases fitting TRBD2. The germline V gene encodes CDR1 SGHAT and CDR2 FQNNGV. CDR3 size: 16 residues. V shed 0 bases and J 2 bases; nucleotides not matched to a gene: 4. In DNA form, the CDR3 reads TGTGCCAGCAGCTTAGAAGCGGGGGCTGCCACAGATACGCAGTATTTT. It translates to CASSLEAGAATDTQYF.

This clonotype occurred many times. V gene TRBV18 combines with J gene TRBJ2-7, with a possible D match to TRBD1 (5 bases). Trimming pared 6 bases from V and 5 bases from J, leaving 14 bases between. CDR1 and CDR2 (germline): KGHSH, LQKENI. CDR3 length: 13 residues. DNA of the CDR3: TGTGCCAGCTCTCCTCAGGGTCGGGACGAGCAGTACTTC. Translation gives CASSPQGRDEQYF.

Turning to this clonotype: A much bigger clone sits one base away, suggesting this may be a read error. The gene calls are TRBV7-9 and TRBJ1-1; the D gene is possibly TRBD1 (6 bases). The CDR3 length is 15 residues. CDR1 SEHNR and CDR2 FQNEAQ come from the germline V gene (reference sequence). The CDR3 loop reads CASSSPSTGNTEVFF. In DNA form, the CDR3 reads TGTGCCAGCAGCTCCCCTAGCACAGGGAACACTGAAGTTTTCTTT. The entire variable domain, with the rest obtained from reference TRBV7-9 and TRBJ1-1, is as follows: DTGVSQNPRHKITKRGQNVTFRCDPISEHNRLYWYRQTLGQGPEFLTYFQNEAQLEKSRLLSDRFSAERPKGSFSTLEIQRTEQGDSAMYLCASSSPSTGNTEVFFGQGTRLTVV.